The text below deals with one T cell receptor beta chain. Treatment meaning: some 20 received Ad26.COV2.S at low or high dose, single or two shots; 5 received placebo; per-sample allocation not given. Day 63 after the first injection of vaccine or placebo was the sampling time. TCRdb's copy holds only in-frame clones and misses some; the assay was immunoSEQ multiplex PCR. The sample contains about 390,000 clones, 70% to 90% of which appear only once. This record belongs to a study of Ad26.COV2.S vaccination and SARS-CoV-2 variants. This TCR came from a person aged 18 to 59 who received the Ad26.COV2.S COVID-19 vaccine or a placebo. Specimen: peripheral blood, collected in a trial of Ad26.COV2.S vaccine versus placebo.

Here the CDR3 reads CASSFPGHDGYTF. The CDR3 DNA reads as TGCGCCAGCAGCTTTCCGGGACACGATGGCTACACCTTC. The chain carries TRBV5-1 and TRBJ1-2; D might be TRBD1 (6 bases). Germline CDR1 SGHRS, CDR2 YFSETQ. Trimming removed 2 bases from V and 6 bases from J, with 11 bases in between. The CDR3 runs to 13 residues.